This is a list of T cell receptor beta chains from one sample in a study of cytotoxic CD8 clonotypes in ibrutinib-treated CLL. Produced via immunoSEQ multiplex PCR; TCRdb's table is partial and in-frame only. The profile shows fewer than 400,000 clones, around 66% of them singletons. The specimen was PBMCs, collected after 36 months of ibrutinib treatment. The receptor set was obtained from a human donor with chronic lymphocytic leukemia. Both conserved end residues are part of each CDR3. Each record gives: V gene, CDR3 length, D gene, J gene, clone size, CDR3 DNA, CDR3 protein. The D gene is left open where the match is weak. Not all rows give a size; the values are once, few, many and, for expanded clones, a class.

V: TRBV19
length: 14
D: -
J: TRBJ2-7
size: -
DNA: TGTGCCAGTAGTATAGGGGGGACCGGCTACGAGCAGTACTTC
CDR3: CASSIGGTGYEQYF

V: TRBV6-5
length: 14
D: -
J: TRBJ1-1
size: -
DNA: TGTGTGTCAATCGCGTTCAGGGACCTTACTGAAGCTTTCTTT
CDR3: CVSIAFRDLTEAFF

V: TRBV27
length: 15
D: -
J: TRBJ2-1
size: -
DNA: TGTGCCAGCAGCCAACAGGGAAATCTGTCTGGTGAGCAGTTCTTC
CDR3: CASSQQGNLSGEQFF

V: TRBV15
length: 16
D: TRBD1
J: TRBJ1-3
size: -
DNA: TGTGCCACCAGCAGAGTGACAGGGAAATCTGGAAACACCATATATTTT
CDR3: CATSRVTGKSGNTIYF

V: TRBV28
length: 12
D: -
J: TRBJ2-7
size: -
DNA: TGTGCCGTTCAGGGGACTTCCTACGAGCAGTACTTC
CDR3: CAVQGTSYEQYF

V: TRBV18
length: 16
D: -
J: TRBJ1-2
size: few
DNA: TGTGCCAGCTCACTTCAGACACTCTCCCAAGGTTATGGCTACACCTTC
CDR3: CASSLQTLSQGYGYTF

V: TRBV7-9
length: 16
D: -
J: TRBJ2-3
size: -
DNA: TGTGCCAGCACACCTCGTGGACTCACTAGCACAGATACGCAGTATTTT
CDR3: CASTPRGLTSTDTQYF

V: TRBV6-5
length: 14
D: TRBD2
J: TRBJ2-3
size: -
DNA: TGTGTTACATCCCTAGCGGGAGGAACAGATACGCAGTATTTT
CDR3: CVTSLAGGTDTQYF

V: TRBV4-1
length: 14
D: -
J: TRBJ2-3
size: -
DNA: TGCGCCAGCAGCCAAAGGGGGACCACAGATACGCAGTATTTT
CDR3: CASSQRGTTDTQYF

V: TRBV10-2
length: 14
D: -
J: TRBJ1-3
size: -
DNA: TGCGCCAGCAGTGAAGGAGGCTCTGGAAACACCATATATTTT
CDR3: CASSEGGSGNTIYF

V: TRBV5-1
length: 14
D: -
J: TRBJ2-3
size: few
DNA: TGCGCCAGCTTCGTGGGTGCTAGCACAGATACGCAGTATTTT
CDR3: CASFVGASTDTQYF

V: TRBV7-8
length: 17
D: TRBD1
J: TRBJ1-5
size: -
DNA: TGTGCCAGCAGCTTAGGGGGACAGGGGGCAAGCAATCAGCCCCAGCATTTT
CDR3: CASSLGGQGASNQPQHF